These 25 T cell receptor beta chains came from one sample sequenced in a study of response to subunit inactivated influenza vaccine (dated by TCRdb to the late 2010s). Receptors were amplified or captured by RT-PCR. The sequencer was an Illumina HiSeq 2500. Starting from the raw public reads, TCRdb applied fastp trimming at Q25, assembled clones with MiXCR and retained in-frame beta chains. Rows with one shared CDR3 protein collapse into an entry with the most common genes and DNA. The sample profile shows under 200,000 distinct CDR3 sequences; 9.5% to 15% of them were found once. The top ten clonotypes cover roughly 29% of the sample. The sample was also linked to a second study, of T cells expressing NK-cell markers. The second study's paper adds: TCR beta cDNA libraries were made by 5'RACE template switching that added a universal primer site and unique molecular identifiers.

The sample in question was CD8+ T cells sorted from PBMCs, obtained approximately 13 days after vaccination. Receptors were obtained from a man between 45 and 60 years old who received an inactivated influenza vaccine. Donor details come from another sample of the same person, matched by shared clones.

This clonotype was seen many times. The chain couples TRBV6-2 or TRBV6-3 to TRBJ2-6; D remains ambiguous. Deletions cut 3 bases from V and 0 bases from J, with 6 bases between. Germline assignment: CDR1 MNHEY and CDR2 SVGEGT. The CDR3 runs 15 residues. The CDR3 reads CASSYQSSGANVLTF. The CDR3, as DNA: TGTGCCAGCAGTTATCAGTCCTCTGGGGCCAACGTCCTGACTTTC.

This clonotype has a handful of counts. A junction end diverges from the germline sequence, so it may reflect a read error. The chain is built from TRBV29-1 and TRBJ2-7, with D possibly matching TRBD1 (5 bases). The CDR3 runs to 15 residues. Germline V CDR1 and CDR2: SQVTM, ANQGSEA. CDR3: CCVEHPAAGQSEQYF. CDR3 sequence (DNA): TGCTGCGTTGAACACCCTGCGGCAGGGCAATCCGAGCAGTACTTC.

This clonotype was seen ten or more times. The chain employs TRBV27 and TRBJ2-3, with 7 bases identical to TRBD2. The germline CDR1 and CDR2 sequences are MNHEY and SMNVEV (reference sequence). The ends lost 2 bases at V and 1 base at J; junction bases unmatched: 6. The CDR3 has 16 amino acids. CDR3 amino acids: CASSLLAAPGTDTQYF. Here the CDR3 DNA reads TGTGCCAGCAGTTTACTAGCGGCCCCAGGCACAGATACGCAGTATTTT.

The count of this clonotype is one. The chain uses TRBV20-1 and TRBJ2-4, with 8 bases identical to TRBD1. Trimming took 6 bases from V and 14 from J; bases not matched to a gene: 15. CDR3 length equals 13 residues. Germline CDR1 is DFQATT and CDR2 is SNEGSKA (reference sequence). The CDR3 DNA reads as TGCAGTGCCCCGGACCGGGACAGGCTCCGAGAGTACTTC. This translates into CSAPDRDRLREYF.

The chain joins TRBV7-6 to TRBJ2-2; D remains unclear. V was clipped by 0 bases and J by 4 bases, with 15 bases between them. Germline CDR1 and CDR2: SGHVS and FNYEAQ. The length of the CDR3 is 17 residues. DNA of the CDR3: TGTGCCAGCAGCTTAGCTCTGTTGAGCTTGGCCACCGGGGAGCTGTTTTTT. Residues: CASSLALLSLATGELFF.

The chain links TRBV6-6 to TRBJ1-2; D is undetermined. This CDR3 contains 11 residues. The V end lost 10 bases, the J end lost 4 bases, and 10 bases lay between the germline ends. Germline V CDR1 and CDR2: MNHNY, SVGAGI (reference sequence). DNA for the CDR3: TGTGCCATTCAGACGGCCTATGGCTACACCTTC. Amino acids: CAIQTAYGYTF.

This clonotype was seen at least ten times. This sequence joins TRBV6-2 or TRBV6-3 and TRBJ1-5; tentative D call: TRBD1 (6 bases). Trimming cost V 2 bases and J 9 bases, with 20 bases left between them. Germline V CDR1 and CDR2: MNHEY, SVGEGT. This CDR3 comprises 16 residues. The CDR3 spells CASSYEDSYTISPQHF. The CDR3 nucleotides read TGTGCCAGCAGTTACGAGGACAGTTATACCATCTCGCCCCAGCATTTT.

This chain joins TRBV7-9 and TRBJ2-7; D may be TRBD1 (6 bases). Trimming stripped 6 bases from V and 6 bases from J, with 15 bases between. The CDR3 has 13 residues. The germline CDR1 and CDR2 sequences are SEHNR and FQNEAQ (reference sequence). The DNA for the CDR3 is TGTGCCAGCAGGGACAGTCCCCTGGCCGAGCAGTACTTC. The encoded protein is CASRDSPLAEQYF.

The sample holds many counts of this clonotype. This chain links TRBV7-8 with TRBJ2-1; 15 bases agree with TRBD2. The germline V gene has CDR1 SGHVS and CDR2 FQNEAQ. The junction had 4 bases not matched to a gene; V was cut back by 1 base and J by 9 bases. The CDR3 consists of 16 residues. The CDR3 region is CASSLGGTSGGSEQFF. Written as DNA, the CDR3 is TGTGCCAGCAGCTTAGGAGGGACTAGCGGGGGGTCTGAGCAGTTCTTC. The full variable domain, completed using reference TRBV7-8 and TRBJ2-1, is GAGVSQSPRYKVAKRGQDVALRCDPISGHVSLFWYQQALGQGPEFLTYFQNEAQLDKSGLPSDRFFAERPEGSVSTLKIQRTQQEDSAVYLCASSLGGTSGGSEQFFGPGTRLTVL.

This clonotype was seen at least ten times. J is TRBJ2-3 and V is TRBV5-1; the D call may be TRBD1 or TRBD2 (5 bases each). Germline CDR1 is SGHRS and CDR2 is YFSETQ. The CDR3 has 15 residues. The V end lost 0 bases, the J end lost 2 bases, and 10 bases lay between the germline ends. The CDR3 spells CASSLVGGTTDTQYF. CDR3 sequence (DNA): TGCGCCAGCAGCTTGGTGGGTGGGACCACAGATACGCAGTATTTT.

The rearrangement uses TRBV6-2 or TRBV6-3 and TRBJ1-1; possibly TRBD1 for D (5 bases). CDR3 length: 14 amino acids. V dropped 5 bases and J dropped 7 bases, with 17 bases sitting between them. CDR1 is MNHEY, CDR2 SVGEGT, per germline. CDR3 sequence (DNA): TGTGCCAGCAGTCCGACAGTCTGGGCGGGTGAAGCTTTCTTT. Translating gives CASSPTVWAGEAFF.

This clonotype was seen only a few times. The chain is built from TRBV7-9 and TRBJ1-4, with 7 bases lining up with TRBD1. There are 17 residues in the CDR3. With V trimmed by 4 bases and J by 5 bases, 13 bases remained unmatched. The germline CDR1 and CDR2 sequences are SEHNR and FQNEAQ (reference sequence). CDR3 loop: CASSSVYSLDRNEKLFF. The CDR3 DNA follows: TGTGCCAGCAGCTCCGTATACTCACTGGACAGGAATGAAAAACTGTTTTTT.

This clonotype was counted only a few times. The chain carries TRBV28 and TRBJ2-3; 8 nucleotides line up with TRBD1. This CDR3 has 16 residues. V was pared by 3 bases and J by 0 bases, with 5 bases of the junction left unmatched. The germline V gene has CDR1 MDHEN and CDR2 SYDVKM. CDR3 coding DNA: TGTGCCAGCAGTTTTGGTGGGACAGGTAGCACAGATACGCAGTATTTT. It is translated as CASSFGGTGSTDTQYF.

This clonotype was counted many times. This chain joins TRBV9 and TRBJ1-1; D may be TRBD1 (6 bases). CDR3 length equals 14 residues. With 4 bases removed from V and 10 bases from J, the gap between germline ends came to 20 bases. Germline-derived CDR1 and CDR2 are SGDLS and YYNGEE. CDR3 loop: CASSPGIQGSAAFF. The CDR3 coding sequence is TGTGCCAGCAGCCCCGGAATACAGGGTTCCGCAGCTTTCTTT.

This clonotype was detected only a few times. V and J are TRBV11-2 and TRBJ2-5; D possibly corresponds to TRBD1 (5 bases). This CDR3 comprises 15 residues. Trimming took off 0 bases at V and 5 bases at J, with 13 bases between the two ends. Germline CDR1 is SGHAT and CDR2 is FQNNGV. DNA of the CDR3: TGTGCCAGCAGCTTAGAGTATAGGGGTGGCGAGACCCAGTACTTC. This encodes CASSLEYRGGETQYF. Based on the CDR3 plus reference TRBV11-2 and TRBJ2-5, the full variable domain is EAGVAQSPRYKIIEKRQSVAFWCNPISGHATLYWYQQILGQGPKLLIQFQNNGVVDDSQLPKDRFSAERLKGVDSTLKIQPAKLEDSAVYLCASSLEYRGGETQYFGPGTRLLVL.

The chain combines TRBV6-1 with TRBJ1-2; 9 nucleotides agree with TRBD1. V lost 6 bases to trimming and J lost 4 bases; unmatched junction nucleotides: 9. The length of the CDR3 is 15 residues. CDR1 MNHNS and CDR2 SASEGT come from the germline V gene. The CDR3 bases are TGTGCCAGCAGCAAGTACCGGACAGGGGCCTATGGCTACACCTTC. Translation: CASSKYRTGAYGYTF.

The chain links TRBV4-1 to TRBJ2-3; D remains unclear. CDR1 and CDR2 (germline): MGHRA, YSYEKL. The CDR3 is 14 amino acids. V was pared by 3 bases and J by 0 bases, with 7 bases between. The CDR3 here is CASSQGMSTDTQYF. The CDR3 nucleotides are TGCGCCAGCAGCCAGGGTATGAGCACAGATACGCAGTATTTT.

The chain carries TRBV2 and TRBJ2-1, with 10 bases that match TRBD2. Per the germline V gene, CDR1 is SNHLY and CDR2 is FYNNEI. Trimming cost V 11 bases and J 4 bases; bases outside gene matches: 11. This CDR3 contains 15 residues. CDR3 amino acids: CAVPSGRDIYNEQFF. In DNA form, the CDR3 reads TGTGCCGTACCTAGCGGGAGAGATATATACAATGAGCAGTTCTTC.

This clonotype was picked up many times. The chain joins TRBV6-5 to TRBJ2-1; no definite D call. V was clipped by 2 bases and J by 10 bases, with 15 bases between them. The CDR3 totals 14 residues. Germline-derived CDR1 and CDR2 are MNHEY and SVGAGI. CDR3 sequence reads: CASSYEHRLGEQFF. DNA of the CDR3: TGTGCCAGCAGTTACGAACACCGTCTAGGAGAGCAGTTCTTC.

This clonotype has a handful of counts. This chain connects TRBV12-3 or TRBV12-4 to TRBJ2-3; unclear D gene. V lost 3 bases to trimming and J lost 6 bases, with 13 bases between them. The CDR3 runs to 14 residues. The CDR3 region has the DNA TGTGCCAGCAGTTTTGCGGCAGCTAAGGATACGCAGTATTTT. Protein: CASSFAAAKDTQYF.

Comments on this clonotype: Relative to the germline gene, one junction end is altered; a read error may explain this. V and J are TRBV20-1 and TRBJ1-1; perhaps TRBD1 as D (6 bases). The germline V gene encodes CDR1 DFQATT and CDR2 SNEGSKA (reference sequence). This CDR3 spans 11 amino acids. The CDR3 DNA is TGCAGTGCTAGACTGAGGCCAGGGGATTCCTTT. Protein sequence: CSARLRPGDSF.

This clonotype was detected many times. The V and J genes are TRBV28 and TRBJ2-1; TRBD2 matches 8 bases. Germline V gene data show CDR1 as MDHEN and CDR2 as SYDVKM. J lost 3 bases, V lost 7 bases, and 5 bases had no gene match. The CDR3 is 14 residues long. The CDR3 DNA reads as TGTGCCAGCACCCCGGGACTAGACTACAATGAGCAGTTCTTC. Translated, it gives CASTPGLDYNEQFF.

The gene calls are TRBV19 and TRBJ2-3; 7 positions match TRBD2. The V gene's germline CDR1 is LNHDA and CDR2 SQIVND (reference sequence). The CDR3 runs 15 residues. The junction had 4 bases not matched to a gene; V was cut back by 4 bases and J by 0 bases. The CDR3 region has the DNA TGTGCCAGTAGTAGGGACGGGGGGAGCACAGATACGCAGTATTTT. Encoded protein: CASSRDGGSTDTQYF.

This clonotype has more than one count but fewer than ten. CDR3: CASSMTGEYGYTF. The CDR3 DNA follows: TGTGCCAGCAGCATGACAGGGGAGTATGGCTACACCTTC. The genes are TRBV5-5 and TRBJ1-2, with 8 bases identical to TRBD1. The length of the CDR3 is 13 residues. CDR1 and CDR2 from the germline V gene are SGHKS and YYEKEE (reference sequence). The trim removed 4 bases at V and 5 bases at J, leaving 4 bases unmatched.

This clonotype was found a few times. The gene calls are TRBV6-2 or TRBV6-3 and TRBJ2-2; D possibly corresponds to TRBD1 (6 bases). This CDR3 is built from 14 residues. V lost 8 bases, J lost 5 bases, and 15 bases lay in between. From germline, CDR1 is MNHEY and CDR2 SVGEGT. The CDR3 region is CASGPLQGTGELFF. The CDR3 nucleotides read TGTGCCAGCGGACCGTTACAGGGAACCGGGGAGCTGTTTTTT.